This T cell receptor (beta chain) stems from a study of vaccination and CD4 T cells after COVID-19. The sample's treatment: approximately 9-day PBMC culture with coronavirus spike peptide pools or control peptides (ViraFEST assay). After expanding antigen-specific T cells with peptide pools, ViraFEST sequenced their TCRs. Positive PCR dates spanned March to December 2020, predating US Alpha, Beta and Delta variants. The Oncomine TCR Beta short-read assay generated sequence data from the DNA of cultured CD4+ T cells. TCRdb analysed the PCR reads with MiXCR anew, one entry per CDR3 protein. The table records about 9,700 distinct CDR3 sequences, 70% of them present only once. Concerning this clonotype itself: Its antigen remains unidentified.

With 7 bases clipped from V and 3 bases from J, the junction kept 11 bases outside the gene matches. The CDR3 contains 15 residues. Germline CDR1 MNHNS, CDR2 SASEGT. Findings of the study overall: Early post-infection timepoints were missing, and relatively few convalescent patients were studied.

The genes are TRBV6-1 and TRBJ1-2; 7 nucleotides match TRBD1. Sequenced input: CD4+ T cells from blood, cultured in vitro. The TCR originated in a human donor who had recovered from COVID-19. In nucleotides, the CDR3 is TGTGCCAGCATCCCCCTGCGGCAGGGGGACTATGGCTACACCTTC. Its protein is CASIPLRQGDYGYTF.